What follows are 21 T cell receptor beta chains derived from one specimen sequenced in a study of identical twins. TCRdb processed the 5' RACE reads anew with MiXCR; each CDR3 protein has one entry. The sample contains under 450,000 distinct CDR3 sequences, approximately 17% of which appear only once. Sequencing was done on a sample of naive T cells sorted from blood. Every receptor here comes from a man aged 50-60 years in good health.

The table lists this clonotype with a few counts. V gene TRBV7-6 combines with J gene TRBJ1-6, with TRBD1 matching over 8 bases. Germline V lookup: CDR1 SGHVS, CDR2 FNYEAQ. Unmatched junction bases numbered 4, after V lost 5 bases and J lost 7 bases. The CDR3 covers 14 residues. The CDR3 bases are TGTGCCAGCAGCATCCGGACAGGGAATTCACCCCTCCACTTT. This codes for CASSIRTGNSPLHF.

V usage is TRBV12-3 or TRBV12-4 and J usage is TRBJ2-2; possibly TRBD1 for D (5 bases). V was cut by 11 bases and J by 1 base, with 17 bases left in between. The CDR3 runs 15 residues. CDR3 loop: CAFTGGARNTGELFF. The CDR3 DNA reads TGTGCCTTTACAGGTGGGGCGAGGAACACCGGGGAGCTGTTTTTT.

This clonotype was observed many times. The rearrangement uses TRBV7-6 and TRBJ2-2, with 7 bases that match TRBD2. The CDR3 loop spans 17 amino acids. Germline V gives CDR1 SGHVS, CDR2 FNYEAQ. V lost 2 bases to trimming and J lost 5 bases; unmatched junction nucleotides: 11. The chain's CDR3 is CASSLFRGGPRTGELFF. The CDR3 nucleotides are TGTGCCAGCAGCTTATTTCGGGGAGGGCCTAGGACCGGGGAGCTGTTTTTT.

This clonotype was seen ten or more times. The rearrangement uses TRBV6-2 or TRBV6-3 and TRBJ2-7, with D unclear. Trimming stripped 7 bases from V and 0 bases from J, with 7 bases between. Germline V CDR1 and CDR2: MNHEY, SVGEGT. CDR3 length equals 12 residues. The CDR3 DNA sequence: TGTGCCAGCAACGCGGCCTCCTACGAGCAGTACTTC. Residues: CASNAASYEQYF.

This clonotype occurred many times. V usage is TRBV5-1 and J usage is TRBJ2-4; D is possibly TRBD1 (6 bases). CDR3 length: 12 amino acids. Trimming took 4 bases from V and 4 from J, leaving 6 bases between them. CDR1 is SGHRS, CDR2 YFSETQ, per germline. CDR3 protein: CASSTGKNIQYF. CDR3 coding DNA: TGCGCCAGCAGCACAGGGAAAAACATTCAGTACTTC.

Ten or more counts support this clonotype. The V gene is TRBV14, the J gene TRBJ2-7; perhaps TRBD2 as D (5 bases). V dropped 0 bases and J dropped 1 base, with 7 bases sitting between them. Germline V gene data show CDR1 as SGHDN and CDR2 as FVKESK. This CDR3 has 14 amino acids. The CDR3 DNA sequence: TGTGCCAGCAGCCAAGAGGACTGGTCCTACGAGCAGTACTTC. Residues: CASSQEDWSYEQYF.

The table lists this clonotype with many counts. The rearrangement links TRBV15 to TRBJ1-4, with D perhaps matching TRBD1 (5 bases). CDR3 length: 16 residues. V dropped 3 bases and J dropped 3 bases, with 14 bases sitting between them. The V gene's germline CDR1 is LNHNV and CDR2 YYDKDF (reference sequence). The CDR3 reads CATSRSRDGSNEKLFF. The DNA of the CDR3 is TGTGCCACCAGCAGGAGCCGGGACGGATCTAATGAAAAACTGTTTTTT.

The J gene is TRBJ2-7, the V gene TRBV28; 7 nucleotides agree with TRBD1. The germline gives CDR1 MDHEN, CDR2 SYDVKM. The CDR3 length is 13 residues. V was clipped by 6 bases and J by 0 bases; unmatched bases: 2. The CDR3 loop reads CASRGTASYEQYF. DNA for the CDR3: TGTGCCAGCAGAGGGACAGCCTCCTACGAGCAGTACTTC. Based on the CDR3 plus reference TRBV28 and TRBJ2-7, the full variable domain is DVKVTQSSRYLVKRTGEKVFLECVQDMDHENMFWYRQDPGLGLRLIYFSYDVKMKEKGDIPEGYSVSREKKERFSLILESASTNQTSMYLCASRGTASYEQYFGPGTRLTVT.

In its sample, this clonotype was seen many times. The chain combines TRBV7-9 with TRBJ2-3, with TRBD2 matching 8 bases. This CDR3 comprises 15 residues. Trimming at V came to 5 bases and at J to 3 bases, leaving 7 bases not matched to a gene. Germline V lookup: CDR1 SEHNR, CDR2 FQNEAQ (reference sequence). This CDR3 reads CASSLRASGTDTQYF. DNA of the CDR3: TGTGCCAGCAGCCTGCGGGCTAGCGGGACAGATACGCAGTATTTT.

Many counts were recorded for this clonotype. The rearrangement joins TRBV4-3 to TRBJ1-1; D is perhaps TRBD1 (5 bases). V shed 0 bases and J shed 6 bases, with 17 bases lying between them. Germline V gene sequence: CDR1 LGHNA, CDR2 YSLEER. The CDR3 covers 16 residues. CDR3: CASSQDLGGSTAEAFF. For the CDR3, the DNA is TGCGCCAGCAGCCAAGACTTGGGGGGTTCGACCGCTGAAGCTTTCTTT.

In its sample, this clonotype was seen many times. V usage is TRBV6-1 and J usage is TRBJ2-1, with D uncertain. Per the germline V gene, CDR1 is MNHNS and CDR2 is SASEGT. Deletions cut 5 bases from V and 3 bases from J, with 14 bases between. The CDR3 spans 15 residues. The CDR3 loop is CASSRDTSLYNEQFF. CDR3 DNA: TGTGCCAGCAGTCGCGACACCTCCCTCTACAATGAGCAGTTCTTC.

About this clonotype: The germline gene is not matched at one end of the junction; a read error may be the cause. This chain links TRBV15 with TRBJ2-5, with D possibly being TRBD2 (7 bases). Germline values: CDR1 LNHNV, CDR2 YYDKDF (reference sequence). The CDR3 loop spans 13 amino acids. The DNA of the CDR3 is TGTGCCACCAGCAGCACAGGGAGGGGGACCGAGTACTTC. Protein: CATSSTGRGTEYF.

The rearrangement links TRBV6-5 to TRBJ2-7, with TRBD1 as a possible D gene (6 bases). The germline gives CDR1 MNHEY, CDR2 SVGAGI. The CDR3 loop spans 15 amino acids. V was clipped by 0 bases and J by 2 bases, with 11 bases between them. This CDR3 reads CASSYSQGRAYEQYF. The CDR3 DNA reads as TGTGCCAGCAGTTACTCGCAGGGGAGAGCCTACGAGCAGTACTTC.

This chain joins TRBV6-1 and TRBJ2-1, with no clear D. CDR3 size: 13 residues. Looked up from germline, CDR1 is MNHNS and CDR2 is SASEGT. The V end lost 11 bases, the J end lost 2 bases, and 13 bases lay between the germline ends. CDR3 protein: CAGARLAYNEQFF. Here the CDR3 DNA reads TGTGCCGGCGCCAGACTGGCCTACAATGAGCAGTTCTTC.

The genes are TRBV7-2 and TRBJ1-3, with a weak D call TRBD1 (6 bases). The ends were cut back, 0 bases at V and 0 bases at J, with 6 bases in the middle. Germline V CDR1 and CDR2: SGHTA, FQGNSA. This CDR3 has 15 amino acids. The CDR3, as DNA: TGTGCCAGCAGCTTAGCGGGACACTCTGGAAACACCATATATTTT. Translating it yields CASSLAGHSGNTIYF.

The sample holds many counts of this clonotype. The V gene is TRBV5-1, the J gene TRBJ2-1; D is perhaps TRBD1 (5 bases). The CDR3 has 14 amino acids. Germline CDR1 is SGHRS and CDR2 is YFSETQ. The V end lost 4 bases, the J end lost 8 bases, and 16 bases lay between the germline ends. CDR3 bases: TGCGCCAGCAGCGGGGCGTCGGGTTTCTATGAGCAGTTCTTC. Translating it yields CASSGASGFYEQFF. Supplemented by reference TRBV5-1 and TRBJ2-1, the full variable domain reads KAGVTQTPRYLIKTRGQQVTLSCSPISGHRSVSWYQQTPGQGLQFLFEYFSETQRNKGNFPGRFSGRQFSNSRSEMNVSTLELGDSALYLCASSGASGFYEQFFGPGTRLTVL.

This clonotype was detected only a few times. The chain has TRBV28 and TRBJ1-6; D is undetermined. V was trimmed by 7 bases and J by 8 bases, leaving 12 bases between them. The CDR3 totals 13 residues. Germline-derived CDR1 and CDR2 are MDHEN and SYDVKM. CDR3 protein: CASIRSLDSPLHF. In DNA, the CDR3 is TGTGCCAGCATCCGAAGTCTGGATTCACCCCTCCACTTT.

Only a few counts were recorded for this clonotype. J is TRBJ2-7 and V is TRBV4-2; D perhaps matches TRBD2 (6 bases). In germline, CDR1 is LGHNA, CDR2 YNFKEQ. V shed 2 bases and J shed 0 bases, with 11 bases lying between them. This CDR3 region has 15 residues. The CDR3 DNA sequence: TGTGCCAGCAGCCAACTCGACGGGGGCTCCTACGAGCAGTACTTC. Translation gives CASSQLDGGSYEQYF.

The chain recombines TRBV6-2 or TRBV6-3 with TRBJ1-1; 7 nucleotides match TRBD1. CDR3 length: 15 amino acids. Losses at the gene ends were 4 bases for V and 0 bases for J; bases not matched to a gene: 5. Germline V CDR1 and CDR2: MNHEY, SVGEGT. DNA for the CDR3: TGTGCCAGCAGTTCCCCGGGACAGTTGAACACTGAAGCTTTCTTT. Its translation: CASSSPGQLNTEAFF.

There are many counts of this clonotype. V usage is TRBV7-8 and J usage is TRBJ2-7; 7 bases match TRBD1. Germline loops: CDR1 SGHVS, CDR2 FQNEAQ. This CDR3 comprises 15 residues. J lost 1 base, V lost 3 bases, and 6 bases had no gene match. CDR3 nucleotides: TGTGCCAGCAGCTTTGAAACAGGGGCGTCCTACGAGCAGTACTTC. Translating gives CASSFETGASYEQYF. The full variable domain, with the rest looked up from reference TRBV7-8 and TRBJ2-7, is GAGVSQSPRYKVAKRGQDVALRCDPISGHVSLFWYQQALGQGPEFLTYFQNEAQLDKSGLPSDRFFAERPEGSVSTLKIQRTQQEDSAVYLCASSFETGASYEQYFGPGTRLTVT.

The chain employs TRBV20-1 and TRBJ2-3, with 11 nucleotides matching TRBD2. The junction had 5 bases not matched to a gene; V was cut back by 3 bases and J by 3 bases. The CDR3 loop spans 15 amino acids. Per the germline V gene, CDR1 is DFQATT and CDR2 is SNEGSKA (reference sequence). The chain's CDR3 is CSASRLAGQTDTQYF. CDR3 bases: TGCAGTGCTAGTCGACTAGCGGGGCAGACAGATACGCAGTATTTT.